The T cell receptor beta chain described here comes from a study of type 1 regulatory T cells. Study results and caveats: Tr1 cells had a more restricted TCR repertoire than non-Tr1 cells.

Concerning this clonotype itself: Its cognate antigen is unknown.

TCRdb re-derived calls from the reads in MiXCR, one entry per CDR3 protein. This table has about 65,000 distinct CDR3 sequences, 45% to 50% appearing once. Trimming left V 5 bases short and J 4 bases short, with 11 bases between. The CDR3 loop spans 13 amino acids. CDR1 and CDR2 from the germline V gene are SGHTA and FQGNSA. The sequencing input was cultured non-Tr1 T cells, either the whole culture or a sorted T cell fraction (not recorded which). This clonotype was sampled from a human donor in good health. The chain employs TRBV7-2 and TRBJ1-2; the D is unclear. The CDR3 sequence is CASSPQTSYGYTF. In DNA, the CDR3 is TGTGCCAGCAGCCCGCAGACTTCCTATGGCTACACCTTC.